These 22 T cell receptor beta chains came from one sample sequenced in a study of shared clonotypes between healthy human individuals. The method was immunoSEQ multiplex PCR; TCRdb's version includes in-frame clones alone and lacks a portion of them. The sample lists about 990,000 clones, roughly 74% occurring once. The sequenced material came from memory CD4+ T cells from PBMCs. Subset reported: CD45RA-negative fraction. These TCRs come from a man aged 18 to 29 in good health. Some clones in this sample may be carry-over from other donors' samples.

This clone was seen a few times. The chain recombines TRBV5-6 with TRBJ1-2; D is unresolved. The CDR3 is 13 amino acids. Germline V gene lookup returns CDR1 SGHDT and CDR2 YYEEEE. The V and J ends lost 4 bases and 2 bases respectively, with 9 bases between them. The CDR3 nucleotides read TGTGCCAGCAGCCGGGTAGGGAACTATGGCTACACCTTC. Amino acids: CASSRVGNYGYTF.

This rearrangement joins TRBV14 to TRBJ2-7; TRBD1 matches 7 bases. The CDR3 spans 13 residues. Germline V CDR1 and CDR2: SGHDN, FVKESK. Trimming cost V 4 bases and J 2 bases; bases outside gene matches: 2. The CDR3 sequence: CASSRDRAYEQYF. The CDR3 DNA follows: TGTGCCAGCAGCCGGGACAGAGCCTACGAGCAGTACTTC. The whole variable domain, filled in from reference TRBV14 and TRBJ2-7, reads EAGVTQFPSHSVIEKGQTVTLRCDPISGHDNLYWYRRVMGKEIKFLLHFVKESKQDESGMPNNRFLAERTGGTYSTLKVQPAELEDSGVYFCASSRDRAYEQYFGPGTRLTVT.

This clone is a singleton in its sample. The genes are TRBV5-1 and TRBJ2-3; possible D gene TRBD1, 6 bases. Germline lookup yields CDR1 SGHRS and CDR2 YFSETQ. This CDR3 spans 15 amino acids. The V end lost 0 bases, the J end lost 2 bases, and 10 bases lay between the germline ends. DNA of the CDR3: TGCGCCAGCAGCTTGGACAGGGCAGACACAGATACGCAGTATTTT. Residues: CASSLDRADTDTQYF.

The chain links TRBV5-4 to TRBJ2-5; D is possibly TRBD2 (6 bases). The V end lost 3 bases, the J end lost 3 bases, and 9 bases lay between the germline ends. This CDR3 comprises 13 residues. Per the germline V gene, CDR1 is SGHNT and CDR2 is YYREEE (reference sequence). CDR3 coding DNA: TGTGCCAGCAGCTCCGGGAGTAAAGAGACCCAGTACTTC. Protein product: CASSSGSKETQYF.

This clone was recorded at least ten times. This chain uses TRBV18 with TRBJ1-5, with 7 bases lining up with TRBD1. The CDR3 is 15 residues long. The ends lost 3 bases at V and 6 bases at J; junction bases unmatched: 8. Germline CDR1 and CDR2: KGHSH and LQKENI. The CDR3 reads CASSPYGDSLQPQHF. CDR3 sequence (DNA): TGTGCCAGCTCACCCTATGGGGACAGCCTTCAGCCCCAGCATTTT. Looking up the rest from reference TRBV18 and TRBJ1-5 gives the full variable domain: NAGVMQNPRHLVRRRGQEARLRCSPMKGHSHVYWYRQLPEEGLKFMVYLQKENIIDESGMPKERFSAEFPKEGPSILRIQQVVRGDSAAYFCASSPYGDSLQPQHFGDGTRLSIL.

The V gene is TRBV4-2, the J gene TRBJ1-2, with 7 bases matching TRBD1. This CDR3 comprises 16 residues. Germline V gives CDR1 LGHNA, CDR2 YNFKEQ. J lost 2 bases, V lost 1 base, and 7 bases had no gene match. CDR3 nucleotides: TGTGCCAGCAGCCAAGCGTCCGGACAGGAAAACTATGGCTACACCTTC. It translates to CASSQASGQENYGYTF.

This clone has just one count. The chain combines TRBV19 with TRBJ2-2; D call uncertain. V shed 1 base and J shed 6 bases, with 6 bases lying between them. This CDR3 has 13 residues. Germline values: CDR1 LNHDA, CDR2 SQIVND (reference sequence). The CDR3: CASSIGVSGELFF. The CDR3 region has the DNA TGTGCCAGTAGTATAGGGGTTTCCGGGGAGCTGTTTTTT. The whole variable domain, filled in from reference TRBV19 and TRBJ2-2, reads DGGITQSPKYLFRKEGQNVTLSCEQNLNHDAMYWYRQDPGQGLRLIYYSQIVNDFQKGDIAEGYSVSREKKESFPLTVTSAQKNPTAFYLCASSIGVSGELFFGEGSRLTVL.

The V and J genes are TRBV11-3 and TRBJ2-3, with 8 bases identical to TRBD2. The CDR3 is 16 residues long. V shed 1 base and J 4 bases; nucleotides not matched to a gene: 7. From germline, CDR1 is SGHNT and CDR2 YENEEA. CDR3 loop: CASSLGYGRDSDTQYF. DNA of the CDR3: TGTGCCAGCAGCTTAGGATACGGGAGGGACTCAGATACGCAGTATTTT.

CDR3 sequence: CALKVVVRVSYTF. CDR3 sequence (DNA): TGTGCCCTGAAGGTGGTCGTTAGGGTGAGCTACACCTTC. V usage is TRBV30 and J usage is TRBJ1-2; no clear D. This CDR3 spans 13 amino acids. The germline gives CDR1 GTSNPN, CDR2 SVGIG (reference sequence). Trimming removed 8 bases from V and 9 bases from J, with 22 bases in between.

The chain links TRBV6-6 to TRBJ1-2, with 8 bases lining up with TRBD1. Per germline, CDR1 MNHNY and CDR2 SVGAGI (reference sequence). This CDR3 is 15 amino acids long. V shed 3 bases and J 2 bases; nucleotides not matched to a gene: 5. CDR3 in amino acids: CASSYLDRENYGYTF. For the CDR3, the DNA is TGTGCCAGCAGTTATTTGGACAGGGAGAACTATGGCTACACCTTC.

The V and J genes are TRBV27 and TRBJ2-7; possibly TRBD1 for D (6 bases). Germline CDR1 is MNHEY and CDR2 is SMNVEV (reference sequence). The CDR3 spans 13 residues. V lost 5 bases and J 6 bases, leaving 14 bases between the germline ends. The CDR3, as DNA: TGTGCCAGCAGTAAACAACAGGGTTTCGAGCAGTACTTC. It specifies CASSKQQGFEQYF.

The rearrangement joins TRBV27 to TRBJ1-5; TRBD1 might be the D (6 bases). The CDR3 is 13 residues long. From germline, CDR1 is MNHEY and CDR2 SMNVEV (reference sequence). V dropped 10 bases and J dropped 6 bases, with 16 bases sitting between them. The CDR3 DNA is TGTGCCACCTCCAGGGGACGGAGTCAGCCCCAGCATTTT. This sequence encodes CATSRGRSQPQHF.

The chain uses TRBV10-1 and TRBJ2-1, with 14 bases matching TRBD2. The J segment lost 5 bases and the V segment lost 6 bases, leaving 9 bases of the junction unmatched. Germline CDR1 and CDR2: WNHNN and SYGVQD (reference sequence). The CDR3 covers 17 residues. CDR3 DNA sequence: TGCGCCAGCAGACCCGGGACTAGCGGGAGTTTCAACAATGAGCAGTTCTTC. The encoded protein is CASRPGTSGSFNNEQFF.

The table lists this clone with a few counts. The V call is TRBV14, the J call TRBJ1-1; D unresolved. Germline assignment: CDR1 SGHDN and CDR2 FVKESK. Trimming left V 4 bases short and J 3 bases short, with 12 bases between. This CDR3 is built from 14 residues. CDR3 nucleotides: TGTGCCAGCAGCCGAAATATGAGGGACACTGAAGCTTTCTTT. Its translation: CASSRNMRDTEAFF.

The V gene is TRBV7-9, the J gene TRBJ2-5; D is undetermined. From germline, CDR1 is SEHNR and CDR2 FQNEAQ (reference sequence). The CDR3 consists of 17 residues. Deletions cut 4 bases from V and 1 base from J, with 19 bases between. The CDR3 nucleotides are TGTGCCAGCAGCTCAGGATCTGTGGTATTAGTCCAAGAGACCCAGTACTTC. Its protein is CASSSGSVVLVQETQYF.

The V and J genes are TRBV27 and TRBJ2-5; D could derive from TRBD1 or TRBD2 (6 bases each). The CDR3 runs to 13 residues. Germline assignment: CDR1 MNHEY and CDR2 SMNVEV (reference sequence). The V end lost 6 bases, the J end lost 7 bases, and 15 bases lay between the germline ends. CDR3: CASSPGGPGTQYF. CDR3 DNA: TGTGCCAGCAGCCCTGGGGGGCCTGGGACCCAGTACTTC.

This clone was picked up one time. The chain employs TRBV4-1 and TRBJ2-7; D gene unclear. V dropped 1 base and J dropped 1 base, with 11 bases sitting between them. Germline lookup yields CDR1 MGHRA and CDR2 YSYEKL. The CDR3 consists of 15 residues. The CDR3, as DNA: TGCGCCAGCAGCCAAGGGAAAACGCCTTCCTACGAGCAGTACTTC. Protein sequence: CASSQGKTPSYEQYF.

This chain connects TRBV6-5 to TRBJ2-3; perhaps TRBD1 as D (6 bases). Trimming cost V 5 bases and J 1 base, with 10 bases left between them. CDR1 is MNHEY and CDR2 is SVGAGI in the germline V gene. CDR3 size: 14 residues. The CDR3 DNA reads TGTGCCAGCAGTGCAGGGGCGGGCACAGATACGCAGTATTTT. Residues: CASSAGAGTDTQYF.

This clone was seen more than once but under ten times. In nucleotides, the CDR3 is TGCGCCAGCAGTGCGCTAGATACGCAGTATTTT. This encodes CASSALDTQYF. The chain recombines TRBV10-2 with TRBJ2-3; no reliable D call. Deletions cut 4 bases from V and 5 bases from J, with 4 bases between. The CDR3 extends over 11 amino acids. Germline values: CDR1 WSHSY, CDR2 SAAADI.

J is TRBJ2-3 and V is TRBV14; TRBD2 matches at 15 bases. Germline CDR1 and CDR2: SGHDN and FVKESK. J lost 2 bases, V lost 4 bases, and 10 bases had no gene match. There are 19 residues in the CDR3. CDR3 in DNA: TGTGCCAGCAGCCGTCAACGGACTAGCGGGAGGGCCCTCACAGATACGCAGTATTTT. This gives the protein CASSRQRTSGRALTDTQYF.

This CDR3 is CASSLPGTGSHEQYF. The DNA of the CDR3 is TGTGCCAGCAGCTTGCCGGGGACAGGGAGCCACGAGCAGTACTTC. This chain joins TRBV7-9 and TRBJ2-7; 9 bases align to TRBD1. J lost 5 bases, V lost 3 bases, and 8 bases had no gene match. Germline V gene sequence: CDR1 SEHNR, CDR2 FQNEAQ (reference sequence). The CDR3 loop spans 15 amino acids.

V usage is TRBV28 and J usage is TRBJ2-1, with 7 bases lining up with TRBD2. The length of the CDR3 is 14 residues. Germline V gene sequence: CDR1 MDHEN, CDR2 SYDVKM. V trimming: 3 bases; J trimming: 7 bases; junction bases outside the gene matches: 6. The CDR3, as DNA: TGTGCCAGCAGTTTTCATTCTAGCGGTAATGAGCAGTTCTTC. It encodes CASSFHSSGNEQFF.